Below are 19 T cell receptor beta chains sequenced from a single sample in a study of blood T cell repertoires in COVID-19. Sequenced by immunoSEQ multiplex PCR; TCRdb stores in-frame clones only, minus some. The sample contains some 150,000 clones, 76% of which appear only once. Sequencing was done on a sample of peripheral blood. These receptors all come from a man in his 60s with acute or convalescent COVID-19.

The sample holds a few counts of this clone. CDR3 in amino acids: CASSWGAVGELFF. Written as DNA, the CDR3 is TGTGCCAGCAGTTGGGGCGCAGTCGGGGAGCTGTTTTTT. The gene calls are TRBV12-3 or TRBV12-4 and TRBJ2-2; tentative D call: TRBD1 (5 bases). CDR3 size: 13 residues. Deletions cut 4 bases from V and 7 bases from J, with 10 bases between.

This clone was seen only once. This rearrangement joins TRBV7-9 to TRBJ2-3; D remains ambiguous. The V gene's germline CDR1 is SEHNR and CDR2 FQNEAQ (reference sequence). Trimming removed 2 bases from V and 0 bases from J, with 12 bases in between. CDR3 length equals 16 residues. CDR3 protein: CASSLSVMTSTDTQYF. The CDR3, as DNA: TGTGCCAGCAGCTTAAGCGTTATGACGAGCACAGATACGCAGTATTTT.

CDR3 DNA sequence: TGTGCTAGTGGTCTCCTACTACTAGCGGGAGCCTACAATGAGCAGTTCTTC. Translated, it gives CASGLLLLAGAYNEQFF. The V call is TRBV12-5, the J call TRBJ2-1, with 11 positions matching TRBD2. Trimming took 5 bases from V and 2 from J; bases not matched to a gene: 8. CDR1 is LGHNT, CDR2 FRNRAP, per germline. The CDR3 contains 17 residues.

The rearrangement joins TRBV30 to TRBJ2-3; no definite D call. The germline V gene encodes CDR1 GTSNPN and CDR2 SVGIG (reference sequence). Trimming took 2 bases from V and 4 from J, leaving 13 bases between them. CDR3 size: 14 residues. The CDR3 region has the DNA TGTGCCTGGAGTAAGTTGAGCCGTGCAGATACGCAGTATTTT. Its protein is CAWSKLSRADTQYF.

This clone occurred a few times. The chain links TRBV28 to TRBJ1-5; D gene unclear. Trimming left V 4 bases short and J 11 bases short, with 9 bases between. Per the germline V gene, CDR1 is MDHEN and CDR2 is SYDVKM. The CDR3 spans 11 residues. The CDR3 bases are TGTGCCAGCAGTTCGGTGAGGACCCAGCATTTT. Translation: CASSSVRTQHF.

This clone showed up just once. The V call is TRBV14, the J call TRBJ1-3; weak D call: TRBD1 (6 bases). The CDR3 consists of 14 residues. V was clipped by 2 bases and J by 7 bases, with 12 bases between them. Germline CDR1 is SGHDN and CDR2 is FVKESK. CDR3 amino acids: CASSQTYTGNTIYF. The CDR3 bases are TGTGCCAGCAGCCAAACCTATACAGGGAACACCATATATTTT.

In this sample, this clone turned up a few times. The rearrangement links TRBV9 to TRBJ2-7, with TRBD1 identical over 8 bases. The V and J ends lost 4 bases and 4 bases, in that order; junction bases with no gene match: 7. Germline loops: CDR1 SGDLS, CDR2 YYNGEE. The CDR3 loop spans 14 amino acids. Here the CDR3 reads CASSRTGLMYEQYF. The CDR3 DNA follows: TGTGCCAGCAGCCGGACAGGGCTTATGTACGAGCAGTACTTC.

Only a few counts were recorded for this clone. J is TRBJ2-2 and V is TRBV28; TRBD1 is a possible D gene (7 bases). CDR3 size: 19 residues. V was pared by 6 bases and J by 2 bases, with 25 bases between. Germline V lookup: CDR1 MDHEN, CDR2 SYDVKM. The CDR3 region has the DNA TGTGCCAGCAGCCATCCGACGGGCAGGGGGGAATTAAACACCGGGGAGCTGTTTTTT. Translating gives CASSHPTGRGELNTGELFF. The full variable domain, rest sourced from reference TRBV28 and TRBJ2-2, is DVKVTQSSRYLVKRTGEKVFLECVQDMDHENMFWYRQDPGLGLRLIYFSYDVKMKEKGDIPEGYSVSREKKERFSLILESASTNQTSMYLCASSHPTGRGELNTGELFFGEGSRLTVL.

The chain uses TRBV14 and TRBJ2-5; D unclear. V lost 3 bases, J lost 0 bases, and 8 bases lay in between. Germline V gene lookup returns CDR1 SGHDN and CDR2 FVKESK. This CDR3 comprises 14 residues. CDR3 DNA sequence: TGTGCCAGCAGCCATAGGCGGAACCAAGAGACCCAGTACTTC. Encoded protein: CASSHRRNQETQYF.

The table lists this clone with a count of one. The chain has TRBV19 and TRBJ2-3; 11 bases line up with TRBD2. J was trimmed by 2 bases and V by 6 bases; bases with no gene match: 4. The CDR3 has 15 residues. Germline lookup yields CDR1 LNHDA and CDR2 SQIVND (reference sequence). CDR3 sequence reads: CASRGLAENTDTQYF. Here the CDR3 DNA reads TGTGCCAGTAGGGGACTAGCGGAGAACACAGATACGCAGTATTTT. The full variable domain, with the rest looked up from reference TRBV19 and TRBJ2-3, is DGGITQSPKYLFRKEGQNVTLSCEQNLNHDAMYWYRQDPGQGLRLIYYSQIVNDFQKGDIAEGYSVSREKKESFPLTVTSAQKNPTAFYLCASRGLAENTDTQYFGPGTRLTVL.

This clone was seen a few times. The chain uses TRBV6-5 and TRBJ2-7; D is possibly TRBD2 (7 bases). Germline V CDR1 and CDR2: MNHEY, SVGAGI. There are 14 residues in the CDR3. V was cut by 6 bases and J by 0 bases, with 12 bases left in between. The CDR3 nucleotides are TGTGCCAGCAGGCCGGGGGGCTCCTCCTACGAGCAGTACTTC. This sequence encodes CASRPGGSSYEQYF.

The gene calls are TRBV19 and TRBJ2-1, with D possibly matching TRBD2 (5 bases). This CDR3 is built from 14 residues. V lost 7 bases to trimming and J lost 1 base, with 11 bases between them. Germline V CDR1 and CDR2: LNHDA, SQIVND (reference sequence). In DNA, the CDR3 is TGTGCCAGTAAAGCGGACCTATCCTACAATGAGCAGTTCTTC. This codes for CASKADLSYNEQFF.

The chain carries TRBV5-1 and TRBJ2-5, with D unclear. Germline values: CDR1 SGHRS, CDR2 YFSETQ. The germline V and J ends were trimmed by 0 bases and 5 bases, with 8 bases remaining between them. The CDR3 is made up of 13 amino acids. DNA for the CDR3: TGCGCCAGCAGCTTGGTTGGGCTGGAGACCCAGTACTTC. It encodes CASSLVGLETQYF.

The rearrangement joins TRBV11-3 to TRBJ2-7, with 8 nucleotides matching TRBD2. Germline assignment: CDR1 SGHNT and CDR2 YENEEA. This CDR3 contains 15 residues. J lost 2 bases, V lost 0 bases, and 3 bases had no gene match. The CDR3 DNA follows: TGTGCCAGCAGCTTAGAAGCGGGGGCCACCTACGAGCAGTACTTC. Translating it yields CASSLEAGATYEQYF.

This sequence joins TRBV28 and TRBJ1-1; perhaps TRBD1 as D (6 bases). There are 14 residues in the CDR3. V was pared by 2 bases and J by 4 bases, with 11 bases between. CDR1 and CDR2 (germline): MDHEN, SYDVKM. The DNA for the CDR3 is TGTGCCAGCAGTTTAGGGGGCTTTGGCACTGAAGCTTTCTTT. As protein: CASSLGGFGTEAFF. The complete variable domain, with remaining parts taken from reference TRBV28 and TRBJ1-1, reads DVKVTQSSRYLVKRTGEKVFLECVQDMDHENMFWYRQDPGLGLRLIYFSYDVKMKEKGDIPEGYSVSREKKERFSLILESASTNQTSMYLCASSLGGFGTEAFFGQGTRLTVV.

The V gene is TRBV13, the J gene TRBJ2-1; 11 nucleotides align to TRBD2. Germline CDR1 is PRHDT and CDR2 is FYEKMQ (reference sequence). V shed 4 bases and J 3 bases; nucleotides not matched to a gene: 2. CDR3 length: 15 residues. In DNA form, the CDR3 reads TGTGCCAGCAGCTCTGGACTAGCGGGCTACAATGAGCAGTTCTTC. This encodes CASSSGLAGYNEQFF.

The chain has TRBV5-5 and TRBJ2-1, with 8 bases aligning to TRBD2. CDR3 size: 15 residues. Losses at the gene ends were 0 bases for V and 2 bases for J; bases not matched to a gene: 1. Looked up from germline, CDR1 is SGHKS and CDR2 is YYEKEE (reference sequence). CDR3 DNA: TGTGCCAGCAGCTTGGTGACTAGCGCCTACAATGAGCAGTTCTTC. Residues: CASSLVTSAYNEQFF.

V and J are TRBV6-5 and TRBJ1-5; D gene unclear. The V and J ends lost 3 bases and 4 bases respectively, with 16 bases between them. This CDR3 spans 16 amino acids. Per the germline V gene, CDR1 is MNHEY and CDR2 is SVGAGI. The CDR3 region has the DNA TGTGCCAGCAGTTATACCCCGCCTTGGGAGAATCAGCCCCAGCATTTT. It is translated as CASSYTPPWENQPQHF.

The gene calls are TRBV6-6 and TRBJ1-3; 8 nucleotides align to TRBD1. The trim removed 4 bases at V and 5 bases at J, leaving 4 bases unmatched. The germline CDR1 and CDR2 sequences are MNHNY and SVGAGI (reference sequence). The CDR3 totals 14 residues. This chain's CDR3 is CASSSTGERNTIYF. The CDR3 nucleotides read TGTGCCAGCAGTTCGACAGGGGAGCGAAACACCATATATTTT.